This TCR beta chain was profiled in a study of blood T cells in healthy people across ages. The CDR3 consists of 14 residues. Germline V gene sequence: CDR1 MNHEY, CDR2 SVGAGI. The V gene lost 5 bases and the J gene lost 2 bases, with 11 bases spanning the gap. Alongside a J-beta primer mix, a sample-barcoded 5' primer served in a second PCR lasting roughly 7 to 12 cycles. TCRdb analysed the 5' RACE reads with MiXCR anew, one entry per CDR3 protein. The sample consists of more than 550,000 distinct CDR3 sequences, roughly 20% of them appearing once. This clonotype originated in an older man in good health. The chain combines TRBV6-5 with TRBJ2-3; D perhaps matches TRBD2 (6 bases). The sample comprised blood. The CDR3 nucleotides read TGTGCCAGCAGTAACTGGGACTTCACAGATACGCAGTATTTT. Its translation is CASSNWDFTDTQYF.